This record covers a single TCR beta chain. In the original processing: Reference gene primer amplification yielded estimated nucleated cell counts. Only in-frame clones appear in the TCRdb table, and some are missing; sequencing was by immunoSEQ multiplex PCR. D and trimming were read from the DNA, whereas the V and J calls and clone size are those reported in that table. The sample consists of a few hundred thousand clones, roughly 85% of them appearing once. The CDR3 runs to 14 residues. Germline values: CDR1 MDHEN, CDR2 SYDVKM. Between the trimmed V and J ends, which lost 3 bases and 6 bases, there was a span of 13 bases. This specimen comes from a study of blood T cell repertoires in COVID-19. In the study overall: The origin of the acute and convalescent COVID-19 samples was the United States, Italy and Spain. Sources were T cells, B-cell-depleted T cells, or PBMCs; the material itself was cDNA or gDNA.

The chain has TRBV28 and TRBJ2-3; the D is unclear. Sequences were obtained from peripheral blood. The TCR comes from a woman under 30 with acute or convalescent COVID-19. CDR3 sequence: CASSLVQYWDTQYF. The DNA for the CDR3 is TGTGCCAGCAGTTTGGTACAGTATTGGGATACGCAGTATTTT.